Detailed here is one T cell receptor beta chain. As yet, its antigen is unknown. This specimen belongs to a study of cytomegalovirus exposure and HLA in healthy donors. Study-wide background: Per a later analysis, the roughly 670 first-cohort and 120 or so validation repertoires shared one platform. Study-level points and caveats: There were about 160 TCR beta chains listed as cytomegalovirus-associated. The classifier was said to identify cytomegalovirus status with high specificity and sensitivity.

Separate from the approximately 730-subject first cohort, the approximately 130-subject validation cohort was the one that the donors belonged to. The germline gives CDR1 SGHKS, CDR2 YYEKEE (reference sequence). CDR3 length: 16 residues. The V segment lost 4 bases and the J segment 0 bases; nucleotides outside the gene matches: 7. This table comes from immunoSEQ multiplex PCR, and its TCRdb copy is limited to in-frame clones, with some not included. The sample carries 65,000 to 80,000 clones, roughly 94% recorded once. Source material: PBMCs. The source is a woman younger than 35 in good health and CMV-seropositive. The rearrangement uses TRBV5-5 and TRBJ2-3; 8 nucleotides match TRBD2. The CDR3 protein is CASSRNGGASTDTQYF. The CDR3 DNA reads as TGTGCCAGCAGCCGAAACGGGGGGGCTAGCACAGATACGCAGTATTTT.